The 28 T cell receptor beta chains below were found in one sample sequenced in a study of shared clonotypes between healthy human individuals. Sequencing used immunoSEQ multiplex PCR; TCRdb keeps in-frame clones, though not all of them. The table lists around 2.1 million clones, approximately 94% of them singletons. Specimen: naive CD4+ T cells sorted from blood. Subset defined: CD45RA+ positively selected. The receptors come from a young man in good health.

J is TRBJ1-2 and V is TRBV30; 7 positions agree with TRBD1. CDR1 is GTSNPN and CDR2 is SVGIG in the germline V gene (reference sequence). This CDR3 has 15 amino acids. Germline trimming cut 3 bases from V and 2 bases from J; bases unmatched to any gene: 9. The CDR3 loop is CAWSKITGVNYGYTF. The CDR3 DNA sequence: TGTGCCTGGAGCAAAATTACAGGGGTAAACTATGGCTACACCTTC. The variable domain in full, completed from reference TRBV30 and TRBJ1-2, reads SQTIHQWPATLVQPVGSPLSLECTVEGTSNPNLYWYRQAAGRGLQLLFYSVGIGQISSEVPQNLSASRPQDRQFILSSKKLLLSDSGFYLCAWSKITGVNYGYTFGSGTRLTVV.

The chain recombines TRBV13 with TRBJ1-6; tentative D call: TRBD1 (6 bases). This CDR3 spans 14 amino acids. Trimming pared 9 bases from V and 7 bases from J, leaving 16 bases between. CDR1 and CDR2 (germline): PRHDT, FYEKMQ (reference sequence). In nucleotides, the CDR3 is TGTGCCAGTTATGAGGGGGGATTGAATTCACCCCTCCACTTT. This codes for CASYEGGLNSPLHF. The entire variable domain, with the rest obtained from reference TRBV13 and TRBJ1-6, is as follows: AAGVIQSPRHLIKEKRETATLKCYPIPRHDTVYWYQQGPGQDPQFLISFYEKMQSDKGSIPDRFSAQQFSDYHSELNMSSLELGDSALYFCASYEGGLNSPLHFGNGTRLTVT.

This clone appeared a few times. Other DNA sequences from this sample encode an identical CDR3 as well. The chain carries TRBV19 and TRBJ1-6; 8 bases line up with TRBD1. Trimming took 6 bases from V and 10 from J; bases not matched to a gene: 5. This CDR3 spans 13 amino acids. CDR1 and CDR2 (germline): LNHDA, SQIVND (reference sequence). DNA for the CDR3: TGTGCCAGTAGCACAGACAGGGGCTCACCCCTCCACTTT. This encodes CASSTDRGSPLHF.

The V gene is TRBV5-5, the J gene TRBJ2-7; 7 nucleotides agree with TRBD1. This CDR3 contains 17 residues. After removal of 4 bases from V and 7 bases from J, the junction contained 20 bases not matched to a gene. Germline V CDR1 and CDR2: SGHKS, YYEKEE (reference sequence). For the CDR3, the DNA is TGTGCCAGCAGCGCCCGGGACAGTACCTACCTATGGCCGGAGCAGTACTTC. This translates into CASSARDSTYLWPEQYF.

About this clone itself: The same CDR3 is also encoded by other DNA sequences in this sample. The chain joins TRBV7-9 to TRBJ2-7; D call uncertain. Trimming removed 1 base at V and 3 bases at J, with 4 bases between. Germline CDR1 and CDR2: SEHNR and FQNEAQ (reference sequence). The CDR3 has 12 amino acids. The CDR3 DNA reads TGTGCCAGCAGCTTAGTAGGCTACGAGCAGTACTTC. Protein product: CASSLVGYEQYF.

J is TRBJ1-1 and V is TRBV30; no clear D gene. Per germline, CDR1 GTSNPN and CDR2 SVGIG (reference sequence). This CDR3 region has 11 residues. Trimming took 0 bases from V and 6 from J, leaving 5 bases between them. The CDR3 sequence is CAWSVQAEAFF. DNA for the CDR3: TGTGCCTGGAGTGTCCAGGCTGAAGCTTTCTTT.

The rearrangement joins TRBV4-1 to TRBJ2-7; D is undetermined. The CDR3 contains 16 residues. The germline V and J ends were trimmed by 0 bases and 0 bases, with 12 bases remaining between them. Germline values: CDR1 MGHRA, CDR2 YSYEKL. The CDR3 sequence is CASSQDLPESSYEQYF. As DNA, the CDR3 is TGCGCCAGCAGCCAAGATCTCCCAGAAAGCTCCTACGAGCAGTACTTC.

The genes are TRBV5-6 and TRBJ2-1, with D uncertain. V dropped 5 bases and J dropped 9 bases, with 12 bases sitting between them. Germline-derived CDR1 and CDR2 are SGHDT and YYEEEE. This CDR3 is 12 amino acids long. CDR3 amino acids: CASRVSGGEQFF. The CDR3 nucleotides are TGTGCCAGCAGGGTTTCCGGCGGTGAGCAGTTCTTC. The entire variable domain, with the rest obtained from reference TRBV5-6 and TRBJ2-1, is as follows: DAGVTQSPTHLIKTRGQQVTLRCSPKSGHDTVSWYQQALGQGPQFIFQYYEEEERQRGNFPDRFSGHQFPNYSSELNVNALLLGDSALYLCASRVSGGEQFFGPGTRLTVL.

The V call is TRBV19, the J call TRBJ2-4; 7 nucleotides agree with TRBD2. CDR3 length equals 17 residues. The V and J ends lost 8 bases and 9 bases, in that order; junction bases with no gene match: 22. From germline, CDR1 is LNHDA and CDR2 SQIVND (reference sequence). This chain's CDR3 is CASSNNGAGWDFSIQYF. In nucleotides, the CDR3 is TGTGCCAGTTCCAACAACGGAGCGGGATGGGACTTTAGCATTCAGTACTTC.

The rearrangement joins TRBV6-1 to TRBJ1-1; 10 positions match TRBD1. The germline gives CDR1 MNHNS, CDR2 SASEGT. The CDR3 is made up of 14 amino acids. The ends lost 6 bases at V and 6 bases at J; junction bases unmatched: 7. CDR3 loop: CASSLPGQGSEAFF. CDR3 nucleotides: TGTGCCAGCAGCTTACCGGGACAGGGGTCTGAAGCTTTCTTT.

The rearrangement uses TRBV6-5 and TRBJ1-6; unclear D gene. Germline CDR1 is MNHEY and CDR2 is SVGAGI. The CDR3 is 13 residues long. V lost 5 bases, J lost 10 bases, and 12 bases lay in between. This CDR3 reads CASSTESQSPLHF. CDR3 nucleotide sequence: TGTGCCAGCAGTACAGAGTCGCAGTCACCCCTCCACTTT.

The chain has TRBV28 and TRBJ1-6; D might be TRBD1 (5 bases). Germline loops: CDR1 MDHEN, CDR2 SYDVKM. Trimming left V 8 bases short and J 7 bases short, with 12 bases between. The CDR3 consists of 13 residues. The CDR3 region is CASHRDSNSPLHF. The CDR3 DNA is TGTGCCAGCCATCGGGACTCAAATTCACCCCTCCACTTT.

This chain uses TRBV28 with TRBJ2-3; weak D call: TRBD1 (6 bases). V was trimmed by 5 bases and J by 3 bases, leaving 9 bases between them. The germline V gene encodes CDR1 MDHEN and CDR2 SYDVKM. This CDR3 is 13 amino acids long. CDR3 DNA: TGTGCCAGCAGTCCACAGGGTACAGATACGCAGTATTTT. It codes for CASSPQGTDTQYF.

The chain couples TRBV7-2 to TRBJ1-2; a weak D match, TRBD1 (6 bases). Germline CDR1 is SGHTA and CDR2 is FQGNSA. Trimming left V 5 bases short and J 5 bases short, with 18 bases between. This CDR3 contains 15 residues. CDR3 coding DNA: TGTGCCAGCAGCCTCCGGGACAATGGGGGGTATGGCTACACCTTC. Its protein is CASSLRDNGGYGYTF. Full variable domain (outside the CDR3, taken from reference TRBV7-2 and TRBJ1-2): GAGVSQSPSNKVTEKGKDVELRCDPISGHTALYWYRQSLGQGLEFLIYFQGNSAPDKSGLPSDRFSAERTGGSVSTLTIQRTQQEDSAVYLCASSLRDNGGYGYTFGSGTRLTVV.

V gene TRBV10-3 combines with J gene TRBJ2-7; 8 positions match TRBD2. V lost 0 bases, J lost 2 bases, and 3 bases stayed unmatched. The germline CDR1 and CDR2 sequences are ENHRY and SYGVKD. The CDR3 contains 15 residues. DNA of the CDR3: TGTGCCATCAGTGAGTCTAGCGGGGCAGCCTACGAGCAGTACTTC. It specifies CAISESSGAAYEQYF.

The chain combines TRBV30 with TRBJ2-5; D is perhaps TRBD1 (7 bases). The CDR3 consists of 14 residues. The V end was cut by 0 bases, the J end by 5 bases, with 13 bases between. Per germline, CDR1 GTSNPN and CDR2 SVGIG (reference sequence). CDR3 in DNA: TGTGCCTGGAGTGTACAACAGGGGAGGGAGACCCAGTACTTC. This gives the protein CAWSVQQGRETQYF.

The chain has TRBV10-2 and TRBJ2-3, with D perhaps TRBD2 (6 bases). V lost 7 bases to trimming and J lost 3 bases, with 11 bases between them. The germline CDR1 and CDR2 sequences are WSHSY and SAAADI. This CDR3 contains 13 residues. This CDR3 reads CASILAGTDTQYF. For the CDR3, the DNA is TGCGCCAGCATTCTGGCGGGGACAGATACGCAGTATTTT.

The genes are TRBV7-2 and TRBJ2-3, with D possibly being TRBD1 or TRBD2 (5 bases each). The CDR3 extends over 14 amino acids. The V end was cut by 1 base, the J end by 3 bases, with 8 bases between. In germline, CDR1 is SGHTA, CDR2 FQGNSA. The CDR3 is CASSLVWGTDTQYF. CDR3 nucleotide sequence: TGTGCCAGCAGCTTAGTCTGGGGGACAGATACGCAGTATTTT. Supplemented by reference TRBV7-2 and TRBJ2-3, the full variable domain reads GAGVSQSPSNKVTEKGKDVELRCDPISGHTALYWYRQSLGQGLEFLIYFQGNSAPDKSGLPSDRFSAERTGGSVSTLTIQRTQQEDSAVYLCASSLVWGTDTQYFGPGTRLTVL.

The chain uses TRBV6-6 and TRBJ1-3, with D possibly matching TRBD1 (5 bases). The CDR3 runs to 15 residues. Trimming stripped 5 bases from V and 6 bases from J, with 17 bases between. Germline CDR1 reads MNHNY; CDR2 reads SVGAGI (reference sequence). CDR3 nucleotides: TGTGCCAGCAGTCCGCCGGGACGGGGAATAAACACCATATATTTT. Amino acid sequence: CASSPPGRGINTIYF.

V and J are TRBV30 and TRBJ2-7; tentative D call: TRBD1 (6 bases). The V gene lost 0 bases and the J gene lost 4 bases, with 16 bases spanning the gap. The CDR3 runs 15 residues. Germline CDR1 and CDR2: GTSNPN and SVGIG (reference sequence). The CDR3 bases are TGTGCCTGGAGTGTACCCAGGGGTCAGGGTTACGAGCAGTACTTC. This codes for CAWSVPRGQGYEQYF. Full variable domain (rest looked up from reference TRBV30 and TRBJ2-7): SQTIHQWPATLVQPVGSPLSLECTVEGTSNPNLYWYRQAAGRGLQLLFYSVGIGQISSEVPQNLSASRPQDRQFILSSKKLLLSDSGFYLCAWSVPRGQGYEQYFGPGTRLTVT.

With regard to this clone: Other DNA sequences from this sample encode an identical CDR3 as well. The rearrangement uses TRBV10-3 and TRBJ2-3; D unclear. Looked up from germline, CDR1 is ENHRY and CDR2 is SYGVKD. Trimming removed 6 bases at V and 2 bases at J, with 6 bases between. The CDR3 spans 12 residues. The CDR3 loop is CAISGATDTQYF. The DNA for the CDR3 is TGTGCCATCAGCGGTGCCACAGATACGCAGTATTTT.

The chain recombines TRBV27 with TRBJ1-2; D not certain. This CDR3 is built from 15 residues. V was shortened by 0 bases and J by 4 bases, with 12 bases between the two germline ends. Germline V gene lookup returns CDR1 MNHEY and CDR2 SMNVEV (reference sequence). CDR3 sequence (DNA): TGTGCCAGCAGTTTATCGTTCCCGGGAACCTATGGCTACACCTTC. This codes for CASSLSFPGTYGYTF.

V is TRBV5-1 and J is TRBJ2-3; D uncertain. Trimming pared 4 bases from V and 4 bases from J, leaving 16 bases between. This CDR3 has 15 residues. Germline V CDR1 and CDR2: SGHRS, YFSETQ. CDR3 amino acids: CASSRPYGTSDTQYF. CDR3 DNA: TGCGCCAGCAGCCGCCCTTACGGCACTTCAGATACGCAGTATTTT.

This clone appeared a single time. The chain carries TRBV18 and TRBJ2-2; D assignment may be TRBD1 or TRBD2 (7 bases each). V dropped 3 bases and J dropped 1 base, with 12 bases sitting between them. This CDR3 has 16 amino acids. Germline V gives CDR1 KGHSH, CDR2 LQKENI. CDR3 loop: CASSPQGGWNTGELFF. The CDR3 DNA is TGTGCCAGCTCACCCCAGGGGGGGTGGAACACCGGGGAGCTGTTTTTT.

This clone occurred once. The chain is built from TRBV5-6 and TRBJ2-1; 12 positions agree with TRBD2. Per the germline V gene, CDR1 is SGHDT and CDR2 is YYEEEE. The CDR3 has 17 residues. Trimming took 0 bases from V and 1 from J; bases not matched to a gene: 2. The CDR3 spells CASSLGLAGESYNEQFF. CDR3 DNA sequence: TGTGCCAGCAGCTTGGGACTAGCGGGAGAGTCCTACAATGAGCAGTTCTTC. Using reference TRBV5-6 and TRBJ2-1 for the parts outside the CDR3, the full variable domain is DAGVTQSPTHLIKTRGQQVTLRCSPKSGHDTVSWYQQALGQGPQFIFQYYEEEERQRGNFPDRFSGHQFPNYSSELNVNALLLGDSALYLCASSLGLAGESYNEQFFGPGTRLTVL.

CDR3 amino acids: CASSLASGATTDTQYF. The CDR3, as DNA: TGTGCCAGCAGCTTAGCATCTGGAGCGACCACAGATACGCAGTATTTT. The chain combines TRBV11-2 with TRBJ2-3; no definite D call. The CDR3 is 16 residues long. Between the trimmed V and J ends, which lost 1 base and 2 bases, there was a span of 13 bases. From germline, CDR1 is SGHAT and CDR2 FQNNGV.

This clone was found once. Different DNA sequences within this sample yield the same CDR3. The chain joins TRBV6-5 to TRBJ1-3; D ambiguous. The CDR3 contains 11 residues. V shed 7 bases and J shed 4 bases, with 5 bases lying between them. The V gene's germline CDR1 is MNHEY and CDR2 SVGAGI. CDR3 in DNA: TGTGCCAGCACGGGCGGAAACACCATATATTTT. Its translation is CASTGGNTIYF.

The V gene is TRBV4-3, the J gene TRBJ2-2; D possibly corresponds to TRBD1 (5 bases). Germline CDR1 LGHNA, CDR2 YSLEER. The CDR3 has 16 amino acids. The ends were cut back, 1 base at V and 0 bases at J, with 9 bases in the middle. DNA for the CDR3: TGCGCCAGCAGCCAAGGGGGCCTATCGAACACCGGGGAGCTGTTTTTT. This codes for CASSQGGLSNTGELFF.